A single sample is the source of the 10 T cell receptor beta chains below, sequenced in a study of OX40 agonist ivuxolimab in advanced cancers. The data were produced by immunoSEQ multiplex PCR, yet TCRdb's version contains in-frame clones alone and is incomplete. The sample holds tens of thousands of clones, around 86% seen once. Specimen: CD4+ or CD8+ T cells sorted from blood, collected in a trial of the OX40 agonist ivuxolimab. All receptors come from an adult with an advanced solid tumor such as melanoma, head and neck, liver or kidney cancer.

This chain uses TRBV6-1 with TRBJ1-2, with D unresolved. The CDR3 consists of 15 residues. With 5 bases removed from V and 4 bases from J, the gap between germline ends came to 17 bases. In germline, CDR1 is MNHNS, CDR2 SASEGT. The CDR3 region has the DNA TGTGCCAGCAGTCCCTCCTCAGCCGGCGGCTATGGCTACACCTTC. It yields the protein CASSPSSAGGYGYTF.

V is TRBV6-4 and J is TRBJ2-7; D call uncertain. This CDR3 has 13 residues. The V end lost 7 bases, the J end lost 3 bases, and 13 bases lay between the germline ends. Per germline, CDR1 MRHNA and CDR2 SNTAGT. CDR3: CASISRLFYEQYF. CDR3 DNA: TGTGCCAGCATTTCCCGGCTTTTCTACGAGCAGTACTTC.

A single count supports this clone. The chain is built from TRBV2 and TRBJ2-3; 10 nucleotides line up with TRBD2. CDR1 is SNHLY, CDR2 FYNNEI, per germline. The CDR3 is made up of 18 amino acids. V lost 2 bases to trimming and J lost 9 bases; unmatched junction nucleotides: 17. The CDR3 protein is CASSERSGTSGEGGTQYF. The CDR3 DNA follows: TGTGCCAGCAGTGAAAGAAGCGGAACTAGCGGGGAGGGCGGAACGCAGTATTTT.

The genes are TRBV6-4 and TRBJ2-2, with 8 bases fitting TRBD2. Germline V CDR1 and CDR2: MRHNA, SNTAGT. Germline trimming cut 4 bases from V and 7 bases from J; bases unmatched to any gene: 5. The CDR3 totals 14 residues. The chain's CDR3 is CASSVSGRDGELFF. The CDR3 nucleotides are TGTGCCAGCAGTGTCAGCGGGAGAGACGGGGAGCTGTTTTTT.

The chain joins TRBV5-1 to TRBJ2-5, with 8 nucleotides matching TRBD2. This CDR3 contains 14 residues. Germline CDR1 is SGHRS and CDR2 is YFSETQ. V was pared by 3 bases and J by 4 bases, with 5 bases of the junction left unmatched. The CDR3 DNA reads TGCGCCAGCAGCTCCGGGACTAGGAGAGAGACCCAGTACTTC. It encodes CASSSGTRRETQYF.

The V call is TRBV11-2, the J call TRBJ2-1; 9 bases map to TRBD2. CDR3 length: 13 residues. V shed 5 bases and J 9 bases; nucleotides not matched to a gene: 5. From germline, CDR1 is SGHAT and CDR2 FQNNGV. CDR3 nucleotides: TGTGCCAGCAGCCTTAGCGGGAGAGGTGAGCAGTTCTTC. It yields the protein CASSLSGRGEQFF.

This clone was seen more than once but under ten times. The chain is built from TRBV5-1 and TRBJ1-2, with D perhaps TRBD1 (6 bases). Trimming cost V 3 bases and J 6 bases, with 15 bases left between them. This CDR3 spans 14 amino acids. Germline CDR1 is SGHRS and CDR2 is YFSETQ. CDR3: CASSSGPGDNGYTF. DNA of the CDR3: TGCGCCAGCAGCTCGGGGCCAGGGGATAATGGCTACACCTTC.

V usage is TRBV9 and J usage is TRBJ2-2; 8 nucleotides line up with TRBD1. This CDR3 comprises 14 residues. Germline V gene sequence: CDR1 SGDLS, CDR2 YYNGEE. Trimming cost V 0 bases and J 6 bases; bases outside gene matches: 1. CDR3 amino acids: CASSVVQGAGELFF. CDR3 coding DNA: TGTGCCAGCAGCGTAGTACAGGGGGCCGGGGAGCTGTTTTTT.

The CDR3 reads CASSYTGFEQYF. CDR3 nucleotide sequence: TGTGCCAGCAGTTACACCGGTTTCGAGCAGTACTTC. The chain joins TRBV6-5 to TRBJ2-7; D remains unclear. CDR3 length equals 12 residues. V lost 2 bases and J lost 6, with 8 bases in between. Germline assignment: CDR1 MNHEY and CDR2 SVGAGI.

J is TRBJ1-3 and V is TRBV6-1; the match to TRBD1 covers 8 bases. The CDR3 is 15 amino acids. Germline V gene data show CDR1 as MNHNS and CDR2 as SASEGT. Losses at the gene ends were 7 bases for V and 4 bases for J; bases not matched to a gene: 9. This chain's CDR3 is CASISAGTGGNTIYF. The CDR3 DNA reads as TGTGCCAGCATATCCGCAGGGACAGGCGGAAACACCATATATTTT.